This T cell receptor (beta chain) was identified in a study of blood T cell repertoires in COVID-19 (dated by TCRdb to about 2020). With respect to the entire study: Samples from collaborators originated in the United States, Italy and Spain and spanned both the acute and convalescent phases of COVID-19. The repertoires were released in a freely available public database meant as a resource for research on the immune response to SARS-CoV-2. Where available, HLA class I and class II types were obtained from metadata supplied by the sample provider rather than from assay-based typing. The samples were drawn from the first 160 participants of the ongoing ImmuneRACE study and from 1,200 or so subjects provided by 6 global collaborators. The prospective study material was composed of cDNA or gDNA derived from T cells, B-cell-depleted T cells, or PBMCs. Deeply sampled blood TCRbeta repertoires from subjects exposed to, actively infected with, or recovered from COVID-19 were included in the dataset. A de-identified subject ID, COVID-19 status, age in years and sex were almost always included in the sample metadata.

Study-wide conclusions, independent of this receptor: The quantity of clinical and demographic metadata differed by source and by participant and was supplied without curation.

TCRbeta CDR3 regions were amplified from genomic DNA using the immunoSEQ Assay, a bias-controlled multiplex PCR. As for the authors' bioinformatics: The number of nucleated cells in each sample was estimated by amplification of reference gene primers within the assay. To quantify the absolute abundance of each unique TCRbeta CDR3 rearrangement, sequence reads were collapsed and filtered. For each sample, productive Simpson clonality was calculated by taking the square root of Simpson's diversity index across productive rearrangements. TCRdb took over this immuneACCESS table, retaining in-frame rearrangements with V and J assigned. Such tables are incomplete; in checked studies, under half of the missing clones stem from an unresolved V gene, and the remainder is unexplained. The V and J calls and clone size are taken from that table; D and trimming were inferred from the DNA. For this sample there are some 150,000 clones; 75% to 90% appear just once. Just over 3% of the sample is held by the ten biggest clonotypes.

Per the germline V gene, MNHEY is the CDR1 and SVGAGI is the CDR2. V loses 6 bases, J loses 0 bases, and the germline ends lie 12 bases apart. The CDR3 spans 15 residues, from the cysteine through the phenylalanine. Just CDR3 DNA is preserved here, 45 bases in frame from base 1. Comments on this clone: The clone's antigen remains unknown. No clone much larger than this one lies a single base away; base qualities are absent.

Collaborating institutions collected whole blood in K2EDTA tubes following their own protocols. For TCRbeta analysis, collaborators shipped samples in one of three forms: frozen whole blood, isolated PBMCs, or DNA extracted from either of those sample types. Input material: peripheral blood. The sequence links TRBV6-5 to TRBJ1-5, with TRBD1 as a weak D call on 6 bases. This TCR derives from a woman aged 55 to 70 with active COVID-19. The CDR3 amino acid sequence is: CASRPNRASNQPQHF. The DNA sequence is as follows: TGTGCCAGCAGGCCAAACAGGGCTAGCAATCAGCCCCAGCATTTT.